Below, 21 T cell receptor beta chains from the same sample are listed, as sequenced in a study of blood T cell repertoires in COVID-19. Sequencing used immunoSEQ multiplex PCR; TCRdb keeps in-frame clones, though not all of them. The sample shows roughly 250,000 clones, roughly nine tenths of them seen only once. Sequencing was done on a sample of PBMCs or T cells enriched from blood (not recorded which). The receptor source for this set is a woman between 18 and 30 years old who had recovered from COVID-19.

The CDR3 loop reads CASSLGGVSYEQYF. The CDR3 coding sequence is TGCGCCAGCAGCTTGGGAGGTGTTTCCTACGAGCAGTACTTC. The rearrangement uses TRBV5-1 and TRBJ2-7; D remains ambiguous. The length of the CDR3 is 14 residues. Germline V gene sequence: CDR1 SGHRS, CDR2 YFSETQ. The V end lost 0 bases, the J end lost 1 base, and 8 bases lay between the germline ends.

This chain links TRBV5-6 with TRBJ2-7; TRBD1 matches at 7 bases. CDR1 SGHDT and CDR2 YYEEEE come from the germline V gene. This CDR3 is built from 12 residues. The J segment lost 4 bases and the V segment lost 4 bases, leaving 2 bases of the junction unmatched. The CDR3 is CASSEDRYEQYF. For the CDR3, the DNA is TGTGCCAGCAGCGAGGACAGGTACGAGCAGTACTTC.

V gene TRBV29-1 combines with J gene TRBJ1-1; D not certain. In germline, CDR1 is SQVTM, CDR2 ANQGSEA. The CDR3 covers 14 residues. V was pared by 8 bases and J by 2 bases, with 18 bases between. CDR3 region: CSCRVGSENTEAFF. The CDR3, as DNA: TGCAGCTGCCGGGTGGGGAGTGAAAACACTGAAGCTTTCTTT.

The chain combines TRBV27 with TRBJ1-1, with D hard to call. V was pared by 2 bases and J by 1 base, with 14 bases between. Germline loops: CDR1 MNHEY, CDR2 SMNVEV (reference sequence). The CDR3 runs to 16 residues. This CDR3 reads CASSLMRVRRNTEAFF. In DNA form, the CDR3 reads TGTGCCAGCAGTTTAATGAGGGTGAGGAGGAACACTGAAGCTTTCTTT.

The chain joins TRBV15 to TRBJ1-5, with D unresolved. CDR1 and CDR2 from the germline V gene are LNHNV and YYDKDF (reference sequence). V was clipped by 6 bases and J by 6 bases, with 18 bases between them. The CDR3 has 15 amino acids. In DNA, the CDR3 is TGTGCCACCAGGCGAGAACAGAGGGCCGGTCAGCCCCAGCATTTT. It translates to CATRREQRAGQPQHF.

The chain employs TRBV23-1 and TRBJ1-1; D is unresolved. TRBV23-1 falls under the ORF class, with uncertain function. CDR3 size: 13 residues. Trimming took 0 bases from V and 7 from J, leaving 9 bases between them. Written as DNA, the CDR3 is TGCGCCAGCAGTCAATCGGTGGCAGTTGAAGCTTTCTTT. Translating it yields CASSQSVAVEAFF.

The chain carries TRBV27 and TRBJ2-5; 10 positions match TRBD1. Germline CDR1 is MNHEY and CDR2 is SMNVEV (reference sequence). This CDR3 is 14 amino acids long. Germline trimming cut 6 bases from V and 5 bases from J; bases unmatched to any gene: 6. CDR3 nucleotide sequence: TGTGCCAGCAGGACAGGGGGCTTGGTTGAGACCCAGTACTTC. This codes for CASRTGGLVETQYF.

The chain uses TRBV6-5 and TRBJ1-2, with D possibly TRBD1 on 5 matching bases. The CDR3 is 15 amino acids. The V end lost 0 bases, the J end lost 4 bases, and 12 bases lay between the germline ends. Germline V lookup: CDR1 MNHEY, CDR2 SVGAGI. In DNA, the CDR3 is TGTGCCAGCAGTTACTCTAACAGGAGGGGCTATGGCTACACCTTC. Protein sequence: CASSYSNRRGYGYTF.

This clone showed up just once. CDR3 residues: CASSLPEGTEAFF. DNA of the CDR3: TGTGCCAGCAGCCTCCCCGAGGGCACTGAAGCTTTCTTT. The chain uses TRBV7-9 and TRBJ1-1, with D unclear. Germline loops: CDR1 SEHNR, CDR2 FQNEAQ (reference sequence). Trimming removed 5 bases at V and 4 bases at J, with 11 bases between. The CDR3 consists of 13 residues.

The chain carries TRBV10-3 and TRBJ1-5; possibly TRBD1 for D (6 bases). Germline loops: CDR1 ENHRY, CDR2 SYGVKD. The CDR3 sequence is 14 residues long. The germline V and J ends were trimmed by 6 bases and 1 base, with 10 bases remaining between them. CDR3 nucleotides: TGTGCCATCAGAGGGGGAACAAGCAATCAGCCCCAGCATTTT. Its protein product is CAIRGGTSNQPQHF.

The V and J genes are TRBV7-2 and TRBJ1-5, with D uncertain. CDR3 length equals 13 residues. Germline CDR1 and CDR2: SGHTA and FQGNSA. V was trimmed by 0 bases and J by 7 bases, leaving 7 bases between them. CDR3 sequence reads: CASSLAHSQPQHF. Written as DNA, the CDR3 is TGTGCCAGCAGCTTAGCACATTCCCAGCCCCAGCATTTT.

This sequence joins TRBV27 and TRBJ1-6; D gene ambiguous. The CDR3 has 13 residues. V was pared by 5 bases and J by 6 bases, with 8 bases between. Germline loops: CDR1 MNHEY, CDR2 SMNVEV (reference sequence). DNA for the CDR3: TGTGCCAGCAGTCTAAATCGTAATTCACCCCTCCACTTT. It yields the protein CASSLNRNSPLHF.

The chain combines TRBV4-2 with TRBJ2-7; D perhaps matches TRBD2 (6 bases). V was clipped by 0 bases and J by 3 bases, with 12 bases between them. CDR3 length: 15 residues. Germline V CDR1 and CDR2: LGHNA, YNFKEQ. CDR3 DNA sequence: TGTGCCAGCAGCCAAGAGGGGGACTCTTTCTACGAGCAGTACTTC. Its protein is CASSQEGDSFYEQYF.

As regards this clone: The same CDR3 can be traced to other DNA sequences in this sample. The chain combines TRBV6-5 with TRBJ1-1, with D unresolved. Germline V gives CDR1 MNHEY, CDR2 SVGAGI. Trimming shortened V by 2 bases and J by 8 bases, and 6 bases separated the two germline ends. The CDR3 runs 11 residues. CDR3 in DNA: TGTGCCAGCAGTTACGGGCGAGAAGCTTTCTTT. Translating it yields CASSYGREAFF.

CDR3 sequence (DNA): TGTGCCAGCAGTAAGACCGGACAGCGGCGGGAAGCTTTCTTT. It encodes CASSKTGQRREAFF. The rearrangement links TRBV6-2 or TRBV6-3 to TRBJ1-1; D might be TRBD1 (6 bases). V was pared by 5 bases and J by 8 bases, with 18 bases between. Germline CDR1 and CDR2: MNHEY and SVGEGT. The CDR3 is 14 amino acids.

This clone has only one observation. The rearrangement uses TRBV3-1 (or the pseudogene TRBV3-2) and TRBJ2-3, with 14 bases lining up with TRBD2. Germline V gene sequence: CDR1 LGHDT, CDR2 YNNKEL (reference sequence). V dropped 4 bases and J dropped 4; count of bases not matched to a gene: 7. This CDR3 is built from 17 residues. The CDR3, as DNA: TGTGCCAGCAGCCTTAGACTAGCGGGGGGGATTTCAGATACGCAGTATTTT. As protein: CASSLRLAGGISDTQYF.

The V and J genes are TRBV11-1 and TRBJ1-1; D possibly corresponds to TRBD1 (5 bases). CDR1 SGHAT and CDR2 FQDESV come from the germline V gene (reference sequence). The CDR3 runs to 14 residues. V was clipped by 5 bases and J by 0 bases, with 10 bases between them. The chain's CDR3 is CASSLGAMNTEAFF. In nucleotides, the CDR3 is TGTGCCAGCAGCCTAGGGGCGATGAACACTGAAGCTTTCTTT.

The rearrangement links TRBV7-9 to TRBJ2-3, with 9 bases aligning to TRBD2. Germline lookup yields CDR1 SEHNR and CDR2 FQNEAQ (reference sequence). The CDR3 covers 14 residues. V lost 7 bases to trimming and J lost 0 bases; unmatched junction nucleotides: 2. CDR3 nucleotide sequence: TGTGCCAGCATAGCGGGGGATAGCACAGATACGCAGTATTTT. It translates to CASIAGDSTDTQYF. The full variable domain, its missing parts supplied by reference TRBV7-9 and TRBJ2-3, is DTGVSQNPRHKITKRGQNVTFRCDPISEHNRLYWYRQTLGQGPEFLTYFQNEAQLEKSRLLSDRFSAERPKGSFSTLEIQRTEQGDSAMYLCASIAGDSTDTQYFGPGTRLTVL.

The chain has TRBV2 and TRBJ2-3, with 14 positions matching TRBD2. The junction had 6 bases not matched to a gene; V was cut back by 3 bases and J by 1 base. The germline V gene has CDR1 SNHLY and CDR2 FYNNEI. CDR3 length: 18 amino acids. The CDR3 here is CASSDGLAGGLGTDTQYF. In DNA form, the CDR3 reads TGTGCCAGCAGTGATGGACTAGCGGGGGGACTTGGCACAGATACGCAGTATTTT.

V and J are TRBV27 and TRBJ1-2; D perhaps matches TRBD1 (5 bases). This CDR3 has 14 residues. Looked up from germline, CDR1 is MNHEY and CDR2 is SMNVEV (reference sequence). V lost 0 bases to trimming and J lost 8 bases, with 13 bases between them. The CDR3 coding sequence is TGTGCCAGCAGTTTATCGGGGGGTCTTTACGGCTACACCTTC. Encoded protein: CASSLSGGLYGYTF.

The sample holds one count of this clone. The chain carries TRBV29-1 and TRBJ1-4; TRBD1 matches 8 bases. CDR1 is SQVTM, CDR2 ANQGSEA, per germline. The CDR3 has 14 residues. The ends lost 4 bases at V and 6 bases at J; junction bases unmatched: 7. The DNA for the CDR3 is TGCAGCGTTGTAGTGGGACAGGTTTATGAAAAACTGTTTTTT. Residues: CSVVVGQVYEKLFF.